This T cell receptor (beta chain) is from a study of blood T cell repertoires in COVID-19. The wider study: Specimens from acute and convalescent COVID-19 originated in the United States, Italy and Spain.

Original methodology: Quantification of nucleated cells was approximated via reference gene primer amplification. Libraries were prepared by immunoSEQ multiplex PCR; TCRdb keeps only in-frame clonotypes and omits some of them. The V and J calls and clone size were taken over from that table, and D and trimming were inferred from the DNA. The top ten clones hold about 8% of a sample with 60,000 or so clones, around 85% of them seen once. The receptor comes from a woman in her 70s with active COVID-19. Sequencing used peripheral blood.

CDR3 bases: TGTGCCAGCTCACCAACGGGACTAGCGGGAGCTCGGCAGTTCTTC. Translating it yields CASSPTGLAGARQFF. The J gene is TRBJ2-1, the V gene TRBV18; 14 bases map to TRBD2. The CDR3 is 15 amino acids. J was trimmed by 12 bases and V by 2 bases; bases with no gene match: 6. Germline V gene sequence: CDR1 KGHSH, CDR2 LQKENI. Combining the CDR3 with reference TRBV18 and TRBJ2-1 gives the whole variable domain NAGVMQNPRHLVRRRGQEARLRCSPMKGHSHVYWYRQLPEEGLKFMVYLQKENIIDESGMPKERFSAEFPKEGPSILRIQQVVRGDSAAYFCASSPTGLAGARQFFGPGTRLTVL.